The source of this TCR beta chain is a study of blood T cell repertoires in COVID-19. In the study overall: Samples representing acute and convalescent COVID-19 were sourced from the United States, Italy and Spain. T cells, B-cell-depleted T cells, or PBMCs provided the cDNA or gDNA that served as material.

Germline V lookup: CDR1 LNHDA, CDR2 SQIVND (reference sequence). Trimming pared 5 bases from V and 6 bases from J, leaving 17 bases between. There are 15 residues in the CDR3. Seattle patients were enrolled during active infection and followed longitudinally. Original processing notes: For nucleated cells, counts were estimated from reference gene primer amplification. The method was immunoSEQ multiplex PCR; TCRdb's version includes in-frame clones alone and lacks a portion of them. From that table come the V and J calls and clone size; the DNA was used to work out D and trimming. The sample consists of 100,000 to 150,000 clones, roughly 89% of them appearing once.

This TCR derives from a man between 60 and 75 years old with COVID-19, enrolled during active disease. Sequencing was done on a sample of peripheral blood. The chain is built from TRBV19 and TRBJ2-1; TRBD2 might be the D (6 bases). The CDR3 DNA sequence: TGTGCCAGTAGTGGGGTTGGCGGGGCTATCAATGAGCAGTTCTTC. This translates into CASSGVGGAINEQFF.